This is a list of T cell receptor beta chains from one sample in a study of memory CD8 T cells in hepatitis C reinfection. Libraries were prepared by immunoSEQ multiplex PCR; TCRdb keeps only in-frame clonotypes and omits some of them. The sample holds about 46,000 clones; 89% are singletons and the top ten take 0.72%. Sequenced: naive CD8+ T cells sorted from blood. These receptors came from a man younger than 30 with hepatitis C virus infection. Both conserved end residues are part of each CDR3. A D gene is named only where the DNA matches it firmly. Only some rows state a clone size, as once, few, many or a class for expanded clones.

TRBV5-1	NA	TRBJ2-7	NA	CASSLTSTYEQYF
TRBV4-1	NA	TRBJ1-5	NA	CASSQDGGNRRSNQPQHF
TRBV29-1	NA	TRBJ1-2	TRBD1	CSVEDLNSGTGEANYGYTF
TRBV5-6	NA	TRBJ1-2	TRBD1	CASRQGRDGYTF
TRBV29-1	NA	TRBJ2-3	TRBD1	CSVEEGDRGQDTQYF
TRBV9	NA	TRBJ2-7	NA	CASSVSAGFSYEQYF
TRBV4-3	few	TRBJ1-6	TRBD1	CASSQLTGIQSPLHF
TRBV5-1	NA	TRBJ1-1	NA	CASSLEGQGTEAFF
TRBV15	NA	TRBJ1-2	TRBD1	CATRQGGNYGYTF
TRBV29-1	NA	TRBJ2-3	TRBD1	CSVDGTGENPDTQYF
TRBV29-1	NA	TRBJ2-1	TRBD2	CSVPGLAGGWNEQFF
TRBV4-1	NA	TRBJ2-5	TRBD2	CASSQETGGPQETQYF
TRBV5-1	NA	TRBJ2-7	TRBD2	CASSLASSGNYEQYF
TRBV15	few	TRBJ2-1	NA	CATSRDSGNEQFF
TRBV14	NA	NA	TRBD1	CASSHLGQGEVDEQYF
TRBV29-1	NA	TRBJ1-1	NA	CSVGLRNTEAFF
TRBV15	NA	TRBJ2-7	TRBD2	CATSSAGVEQYF
TRBV25-1	NA	TRBJ1-5	NA	CASSEYNINQPQHF
TRBV13	NA	TRBJ2-7	TRBD1	CASSLGQGPYEQYF
TRBV18	once	TRBJ2-1	TRBD1	CASSPGTGVRNEQFF
TRBV11-2	NA	TRBJ1-2	TRBD1	CASSLVAGGNYGYTF
TRBV18	NA	TRBJ2-4	NA	CASSPRENIQYF
TRBV19	NA	TRBJ2-1	TRBD2	CASSIVGRNHEQFF
TRBV29-1	NA	TRBJ2-3	TRBD2	CSSWTSGETDTQYF
TRBV5-1	few	TRBJ2-1	TRBD2	CASSIPSGSNEQFF
TRBV5-4	NA	TRBJ2-5	TRBD1	CASSLGDSKETQYF
TRBV5-4	NA	TRBJ2-3	NA	CASLKWGVTDTQYF
TRBV5-4	NA	TRBJ2-2	TRBD1	CASSSATGVLTGELFF
TRBV7-6	NA	TRBJ2-3	TRBD2	CASSPHSGGRTDTQYF
TRBV4-3	few	TRBJ1-4	NA	CASSQARGMEEKLFF
TRBV6-5	once	TRBJ1-1	TRBD1	CASRRQGAGNTEAFF
TRBV6-1	NA	TRBJ1-2	NA	CASSEPGGRGYGYTF
TRBV5-5	NA	NA	NA	CASSLLGLGYEQYF
TRBV19	once	TRBJ1-3	NA	CASDDSSGNTIYF
TRBV5-1	NA	TRBJ2-1	TRBD1	CASSLARGTEPYNEQFF
TRBV11-3	NA	TRBJ2-7	NA	CASSGRTRGYEQYF
TRBV5-6	NA	TRBJ2-1	NA	CASSSISGTGGNEQFF
TRBV6-5	NA	TRBJ2-2	NA	CASSQGQNTGELFF
TRBV2	NA	TRBJ2-5	NA	CASSEEDSLETQYF
TRBV14	NA	TRBJ2-2	NA	CASSQELRSRELFF
TRBV9	NA	TRBJ2-2	TRBD2	CASSPRTSGEMTGELFF
TRBV29-1	NA	TRBJ2-3	TRBD1	CSVPAPGTAPRQDTDTQYF
TRBV6-1	NA	TRBJ2-1	NA	CASSEGGAQPYNEQFF
TRBV27	NA	TRBJ1-3	TRBD1	CASSRDSSTGNTIYF
TRBV2	NA	TRBJ2-5	NA	CASSEMGSSRGQETQYF
TRBV30	once	TRBJ2-1	NA	CASSGTNYNEQFF
TRBV19	NA	TRBJ1-5	NA	CASSYREVGNQPQHF
TRBV29-1	NA	TRBJ2-1	NA	CSVDSQIITNEQFF
TRBV7-6	NA	TRBJ1-1	NA	CASSLDRNTEAFF
TRBV6-1	NA	TRBJ1-1	NA	CASSEAIRGIFAEAFF
TRBV7-6	few	TRBJ1-4	NA	CASSLEAAGAEKLFF
TRBV21-1	NA	TRBJ1-3	NA	CASSENRGLSGNTIYF
TRBV29-1	NA	TRBJ2-1	TRBD2	CSVERGGYNEQFF
TRBV7-9	once	TRBJ1-1	NA	CASSLTGRAEAFF